The entry below describes one T cell receptor (beta chain). Enrolled through a virtual design, the participants were between roughly 18 and 90 years of age and came from 24 US areas. Clinical history reported by participants formed the basis on which cohorts were assigned. These data come from a study of blood T cell repertoires in COVID-19. As for the study in general: Researchers got acute and convalescent COVID-19 samples from the United States, Italy and Spain. T cells, B-cell-depleted T cells, or PBMCs provided the cDNA or gDNA that served as material.

Only in-frame clones appear in the TCRdb table, and some are missing; sequencing was by immunoSEQ multiplex PCR. The data hold 200,000 to 300,000 clones, with about nine tenths observed a single time. The V gene end was trimmed by 5 bases and the J gene end by 6 bases; junction bases not matched to a gene: 10. Germline CDR1 MNHEY, CDR2 SMNVEV (reference sequence). This CDR3 contains 14 residues. The TCR originated in a woman aged 40 to 50 with acute COVID-19. V usage is TRBV27 and J usage is TRBJ2-7, with 7 nucleotides matching TRBD1. The sample taken for sequencing was PBMCs or T cells enriched from blood (not recorded which). The CDR3 DNA is TGTGCCAGCAGTCCTACCTCGACAGGGTCCGAGCAGTACGTC. Protein: CASSPTSTGSEQYV.